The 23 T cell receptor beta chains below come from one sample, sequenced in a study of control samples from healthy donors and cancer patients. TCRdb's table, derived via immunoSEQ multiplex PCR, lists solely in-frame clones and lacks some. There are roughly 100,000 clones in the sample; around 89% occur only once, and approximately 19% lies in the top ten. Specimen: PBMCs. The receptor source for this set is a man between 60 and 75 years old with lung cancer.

The CDR3 here is CASSIGLGGYTF. CDR3 nucleotides: TGTGCCAGTAGTATAGGCCTCGGAGGCTACACCTTC. The rearrangement links TRBV19 to TRBJ1-2; D remains ambiguous. Germline V lookup: CDR1 LNHDA, CDR2 SQIVND (reference sequence). The CDR3 contains 12 residues. With 1 base removed from V and 8 bases from J, the gap between germline ends came to 8 bases.

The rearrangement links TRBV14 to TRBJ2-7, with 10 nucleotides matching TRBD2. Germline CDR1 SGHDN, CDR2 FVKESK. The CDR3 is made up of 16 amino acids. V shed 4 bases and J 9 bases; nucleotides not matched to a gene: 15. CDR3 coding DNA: TGTGCCAGCAGCCCGAGCCGCCCGAGCGGGGGGGTGTTGCAGTACGTC. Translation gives CASSPSRPSGGVLQYV.

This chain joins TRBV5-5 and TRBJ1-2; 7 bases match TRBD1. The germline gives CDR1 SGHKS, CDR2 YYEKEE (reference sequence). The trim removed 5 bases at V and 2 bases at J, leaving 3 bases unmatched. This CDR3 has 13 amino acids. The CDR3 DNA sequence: TGTGCCAGCAGACAACAGGGGAACTATGGCTACACCTTC. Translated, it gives CASRQQGNYGYTF.

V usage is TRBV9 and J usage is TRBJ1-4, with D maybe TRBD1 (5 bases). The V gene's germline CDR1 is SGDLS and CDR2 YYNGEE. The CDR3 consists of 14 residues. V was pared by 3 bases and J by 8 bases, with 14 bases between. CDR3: CASSGGTVGEKLFF. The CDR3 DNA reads TGTGCCAGCAGCGGCGGGACCGTCGGCGAAAAACTGTTTTTT.

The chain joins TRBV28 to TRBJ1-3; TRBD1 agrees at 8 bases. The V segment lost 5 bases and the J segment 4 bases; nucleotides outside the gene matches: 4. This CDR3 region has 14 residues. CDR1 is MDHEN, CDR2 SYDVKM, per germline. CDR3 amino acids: CASSPGQAGNTIYF. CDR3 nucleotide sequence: TGTGCCAGCAGTCCGGGACAGGCAGGAAACACCATATATTTT.

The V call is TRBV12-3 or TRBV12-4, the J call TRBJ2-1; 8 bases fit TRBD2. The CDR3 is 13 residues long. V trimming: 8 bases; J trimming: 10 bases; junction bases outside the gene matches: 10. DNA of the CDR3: TGTGCCAGCCCTTTGCGGGGGGCAAGAGAGCAGTTCTTC. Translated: CASPLRGAREQFF.

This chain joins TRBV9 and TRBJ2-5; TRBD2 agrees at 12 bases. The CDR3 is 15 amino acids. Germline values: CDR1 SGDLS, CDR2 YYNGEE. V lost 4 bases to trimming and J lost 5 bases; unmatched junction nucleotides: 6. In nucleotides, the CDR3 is TGTGCCAGCAGCCCCGGACTAGCGGGGCACGAGACCCAGTACTTC. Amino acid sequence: CASSPGLAGHETQYF.

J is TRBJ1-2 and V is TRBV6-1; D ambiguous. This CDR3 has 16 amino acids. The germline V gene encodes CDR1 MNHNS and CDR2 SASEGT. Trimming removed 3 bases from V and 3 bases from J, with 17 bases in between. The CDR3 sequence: CASSEAGGLGYYGYTF. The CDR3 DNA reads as TGTGCCAGCAGTGAGGCGGGAGGCCTTGGGTACTATGGCTACACCTTC.

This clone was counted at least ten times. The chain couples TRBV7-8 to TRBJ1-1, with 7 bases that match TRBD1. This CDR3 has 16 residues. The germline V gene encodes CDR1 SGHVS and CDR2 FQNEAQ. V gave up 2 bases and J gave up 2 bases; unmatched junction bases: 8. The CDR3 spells CASSLRPGQRNTEAFF. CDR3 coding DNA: TGTGCCAGCAGCTTAAGGCCGGGACAGCGTAACACTGAAGCTTTCTTT.

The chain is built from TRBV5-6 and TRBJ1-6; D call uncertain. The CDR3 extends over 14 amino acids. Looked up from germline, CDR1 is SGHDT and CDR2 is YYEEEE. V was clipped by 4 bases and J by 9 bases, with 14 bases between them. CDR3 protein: CASSGRAVGSPLHF. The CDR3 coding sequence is TGTGCCAGCAGCGGTAGAGCGGTTGGTTCACCCCTCCACTTT.

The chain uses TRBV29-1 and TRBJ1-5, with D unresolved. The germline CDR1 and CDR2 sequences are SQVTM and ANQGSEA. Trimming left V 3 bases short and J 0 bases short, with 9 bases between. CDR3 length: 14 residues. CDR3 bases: TGCAGCGTTGAGGTGGGGAATAGCAATCAGCCCCAGCATTTT. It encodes CSVEVGNSNQPQHF.

CDR3 amino acids: CASSLMDNTEAFF. CDR3 DNA: TGTGCCAGCAGCTTAATGGACAACACTGAAGCTTTCTTT. The V call is TRBV7-3, the J call TRBJ1-1; D ambiguous. V lost 1 base to trimming and J lost 2 bases, with 5 bases between them. The germline CDR1 and CDR2 sequences are SGHTA and FQGTGA. The CDR3 runs 13 residues.

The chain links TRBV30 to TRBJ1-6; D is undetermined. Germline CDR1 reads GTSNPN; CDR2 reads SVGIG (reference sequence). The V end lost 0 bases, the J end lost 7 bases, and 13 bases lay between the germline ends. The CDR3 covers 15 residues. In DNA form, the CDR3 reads TGTGCCTGGAGTGTACCGCGGTTAGGAAATTCACCCCTCCACTTT. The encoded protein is CAWSVPRLGNSPLHF. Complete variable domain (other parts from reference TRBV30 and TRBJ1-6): SQTIHQWPATLVQPVGSPLSLECTVEGTSNPNLYWYRQAAGRGLQLLFYSVGIGQISSEVPQNLSASRPQDRQFILSSKKLLLSDSGFYLCAWSVPRLGNSPLHFGNGTRLTVT.

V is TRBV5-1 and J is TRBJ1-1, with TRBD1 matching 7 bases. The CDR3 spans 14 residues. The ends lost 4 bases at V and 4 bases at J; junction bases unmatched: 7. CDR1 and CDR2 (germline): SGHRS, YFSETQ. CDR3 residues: CASSVGQGGTEAFF. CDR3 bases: TGCGCCAGCAGCGTGGGCCAGGGGGGCACTGAAGCTTTCTTT.

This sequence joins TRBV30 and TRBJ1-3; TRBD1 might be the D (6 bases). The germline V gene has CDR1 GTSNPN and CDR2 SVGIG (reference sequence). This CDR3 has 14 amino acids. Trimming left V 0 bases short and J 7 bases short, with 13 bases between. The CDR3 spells CAWSVTGGRNTIYF. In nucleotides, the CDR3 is TGTGCCTGGAGTGTAACCGGGGGCAGGAACACCATATATTTT.

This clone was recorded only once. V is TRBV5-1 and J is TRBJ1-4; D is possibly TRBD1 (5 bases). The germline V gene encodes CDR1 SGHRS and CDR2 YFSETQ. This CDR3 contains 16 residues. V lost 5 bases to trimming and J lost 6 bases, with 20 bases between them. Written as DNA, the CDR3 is TGCGCCAGCAGTTCAGGACGGGACCTTGTTGATGAAAAACTGTTTTTT. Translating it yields CASSSGRDLVDEKLFF.

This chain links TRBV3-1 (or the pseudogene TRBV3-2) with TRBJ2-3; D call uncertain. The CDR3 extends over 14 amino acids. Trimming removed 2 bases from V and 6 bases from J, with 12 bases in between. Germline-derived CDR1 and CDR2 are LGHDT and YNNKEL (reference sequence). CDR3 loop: CASSQRGSVDTQYF. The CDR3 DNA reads TGTGCCAGCAGCCAACGAGGAAGCGTGGATACGCAGTATTTT.

The CDR3 reads CASSFPDSQETQYF. CDR3 coding DNA: TGCGCCAGCAGCTTCCCGGACAGCCAAGAGACCCAGTACTTC. The chain couples TRBV5-1 to TRBJ2-5; a possible D gene is TRBD1 (6 bases). Trimming left V 2 bases short and J 1 base short, with 9 bases between. The germline gives CDR1 SGHRS, CDR2 YFSETQ. The CDR3 is made up of 14 amino acids. The full variable domain, its missing parts supplied by reference TRBV5-1 and TRBJ2-5, is KAGVTQTPRYLIKTRGQQVTLSCSPISGHRSVSWYQQTPGQGLQFLFEYFSETQRNKGNFPGRFSGRQFSNSRSEMNVSTLELGDSALYLCASSFPDSQETQYFGPGTRLLVL.

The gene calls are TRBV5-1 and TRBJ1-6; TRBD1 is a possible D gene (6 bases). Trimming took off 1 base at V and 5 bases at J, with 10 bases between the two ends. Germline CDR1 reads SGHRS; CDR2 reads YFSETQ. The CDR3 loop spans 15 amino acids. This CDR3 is CASSLKQGDNSPLHF. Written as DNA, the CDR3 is TGCGCCAGCAGCTTGAAACAGGGAGATAATTCACCCCTCCACTTT.

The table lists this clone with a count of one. The CDR3 DNA reads as TGTGCCAGCAGCCCTGGGGGTACAGATACGCAGTATTTT. It codes for CASSPGGTDTQYF. The rearrangement joins TRBV7-2 to TRBJ2-3, with D perhaps given as TRBD1 or TRBD2 (5 bases each). The CDR3 is 13 amino acids. Trimming shortened V by 5 bases and J by 3 bases, and 9 bases separated the two germline ends. Per the germline V gene, CDR1 is SGHTA and CDR2 is FQGNSA.

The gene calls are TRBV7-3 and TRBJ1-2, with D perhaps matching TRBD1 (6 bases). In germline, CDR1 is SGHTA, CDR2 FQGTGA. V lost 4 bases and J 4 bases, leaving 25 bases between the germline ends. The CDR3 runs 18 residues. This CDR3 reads CASSSQPRGSPSLYGYTF. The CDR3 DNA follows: TGTGCCAGCAGCTCGCAACCCAGGGGATCTCCTTCTCTCTATGGCTACACCTTC.

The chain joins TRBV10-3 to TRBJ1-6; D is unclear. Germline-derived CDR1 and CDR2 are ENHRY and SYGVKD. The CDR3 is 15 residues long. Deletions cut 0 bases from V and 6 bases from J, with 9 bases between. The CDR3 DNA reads TGTGCCATCAGTGAGTCAGGACGGAGTAATTCACCCCTCCACTTT. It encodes CAISESGRSNSPLHF.

CDR3: CASSSGGAGNSPLHF. The CDR3, as DNA: TGTGCCAGCAGCTCAGGGGGCGCGGGCAATTCACCCCTCCACTTT. This rearrangement joins TRBV7-9 to TRBJ1-6; TRBD1 aligns across 8 bases. The CDR3 has 15 residues. The V gene end was trimmed by 4 bases and the J gene end by 7 bases; junction bases not matched to a gene: 6. The germline gives CDR1 SEHNR, CDR2 FQNEAQ (reference sequence).